The source of this T cell receptor (beta chain) is a study of T-cell reconstitution after alpha-beta-depleted transplantation in children. This clonotype has at least ten counts. Unique molecular identifiers were incorporated when the TCRbeta library was constructed. TCRdb called the PCR reads again in MiXCR, with one record for every CDR3 protein. In the table there are about 610,000 distinct CDR3 sequences, roughly 10% of which are singletons. CDR1 and CDR2 from the germline V gene are KGHDR and SFDVKD. The CDR3 spans 15 residues. Between the trimmed V and J ends, which lost 0 bases and 2 bases, there was a span of 8 bases.

The source material was PBMCs from the stem cell graft donor, sampled from the stem cell graft. This clonotype was obtained from a human donor who donated a stem cell graft to a child with acute myeloid leukemia. This chain uses TRBV24-1 with TRBJ2-3; the D is unclear. The CDR3 protein is CATSDLQLSTDTQYF. CDR3 nucleotides: TGTGCCACCAGTGATTTGCAACTGTCCACAGATACGCAGTATTTT.